Listed below are T cell receptor beta chains from one sample, sequenced in a study of shared clonotypes between healthy human individuals. Profiling relied on immunoSEQ multiplex PCR, and the TCRdb table lists in-frame clones only, not all of them. This sample has 2,500,000 or so clones, with 90% to 95% found just once. Sample: naive CD4+ T cells sorted from blood. These receptors were obtained from a man aged 18 to 29 in good health. Each CDR3 is given with its conserved first and last residue. D genes are given only for firm matches. Size is stated for part of the rows, as once, few or many counts, or as a class when the clone is expanded.

>NA|TRBD1|TRBV27|TRBJ2-7
CASSFYGDRAKHEQYF
TGTGCCAGCAGTTTCTACGGGGACAGGGCGAAACACGAGCAGTACTTC
>once|TRBD2|TRBV19|TRBJ2-1
CASSDSTRRGGEQFF
TGTGCCAGTAGTGACTCGACTAGACGGGGGGGTGAGCAGTTCTTC
>NA|NA|TRBV5-1|TRBJ2-7
CASSFLRDPSYEQYF
TGCGCCAGCAGCTTCCTTCGGGACCCAAGCTACGAGCAGTACTTC
>NA|TRBD1|TRBV19|TRBJ1-1
CASSQGTGRSMNTEAFF
TGTGCCAGTAGCCAAGGGACAGGGAGAAGCATGAACACTGAAGCTTTCTTT
>NA|NA|TRBV2|TRBJ1-3
CASGLAADLSGNTIYF
TGTGCCAGCGGTTTGGCAGCGGACCTCTCTGGAAACACCATATATTTT
>NA|TRBD1|TRBV5-1|TRBJ1-2
CASSSGDRTGYTF
TGCGCCAGCAGCTCTGGGGACAGGACGGGCTACACCTTC
>NA|TRBD2|TRBV10-3|TRBJ2-1
CAIRLGTSGRSYNEQFF
TGTGCCATCAGGCTCGGGACTAGCGGGAGGTCCTACAATGAGCAGTTCTTC
>NA|TRBD2|TRBV7-2|TRBJ2-7
CASSQIWTSGRYEQYF
TGTGCCAGCAGCCAAATATGGACTAGCGGGAGGTACGAGCAGTACTTC
>NA|TRBD1|TRBV5-1|TRBJ2-2
CASSSQGASGELFF
TGCGCCAGCAGCTCACAGGGGGCTTCCGGGGAGCTGTTTTTT
>NA|NA|TRBV2|TRBJ1-6
CASMGRIRSPLHF
TGTGCCAGCATGGGTAGGATCAGGTCACCCCTCCACTTT
>NA|NA|TRBV14|TRBJ2-5
CASSHHLLEQTQYF
TGTGCCAGCAGCCATCATCTTTTAGAACAGACCCAGTACTTC
>once|TRBD1|TRBV7-8|TRBJ1-5
CASSLAVDRASNQPQHF
TGTGCCAGCAGCTTAGCTGTGGACAGGGCGAGCAATCAGCCCCAGCATTTT
>NA|NA|TRBV7-8|TRBJ2-7
CASRDTGKPSYEQYF
TGTGCCAGCAGGGATACAGGGAAACCATCCTACGAGCAGTACTTC
>NA|NA|TRBV5-1|TRBJ2-1
CASSVESSYNEQFF
TGCGCCAGCAGTGTTGAGAGCTCCTACAATGAGCAGTTCTTC
>once|NA|TRBV28|TRBJ1-1
CASSSPTPRDTEAFF
TGTGCCAGCAGTTCCCCGACCCCCCGGGACACTGAAGCTTTCTTT
>NA|TRBD2|TRBV7-2|TRBJ2-7
CASSSSGISYEQYF
TGTGCCAGCAGCTCTAGCGGTATCTCCTACGAGCAGTACTTC
>NA|TRBD2|TRBV11-2|TRBJ2-1
CASSSVAGTYNEQFF
TGTGCCAGCAGCTCTGTAGCGGGGACCTACAATGAGCAGTTCTTC
>NA|NA|TRBV4-2|TRBJ1-2
CASSQVQTGKNYGYTF
TGTGCCAGCAGCCAAGTTCAAACAGGAAAGAACTATGGCTACACCTTC
>NA|TRBD1|TRBV11-2|TRBJ2-1
CASSLTLDRGISFEQFF
TGTGCCAGCAGCCTCACTTTGGACAGGGGGATTAGTTTTGAGCAGTTCTTC
>NA|NA|TRBV5-6|TRBJ2-6
CASSFTTGSSGANVLTF
TGTGCCAGCAGCTTTACCACAGGAAGCTCTGGGGCCAACGTCCTGACTTTC
>NA|TRBD2|TRBV19|TRBJ2-1
CASRTSGTREQFF
TGTGCCAGTAGGACTAGCGGGACTCGTGAGCAGTTCTTC
>once|NA|TRBV21-1|TRBJ1-5
CASSDPLKCYSNQPQHF
TGTGCCAGCAGCGACCCGCTGAAGTGCTATAGCAATCAGCCCCAGCATTTT
>NA|NA|TRBV19|TRBJ1-1
CASSMVPNTEAFF
TGTGCCAGTAGTATGGTTCCGAACACTGAAGCTTTCTTT